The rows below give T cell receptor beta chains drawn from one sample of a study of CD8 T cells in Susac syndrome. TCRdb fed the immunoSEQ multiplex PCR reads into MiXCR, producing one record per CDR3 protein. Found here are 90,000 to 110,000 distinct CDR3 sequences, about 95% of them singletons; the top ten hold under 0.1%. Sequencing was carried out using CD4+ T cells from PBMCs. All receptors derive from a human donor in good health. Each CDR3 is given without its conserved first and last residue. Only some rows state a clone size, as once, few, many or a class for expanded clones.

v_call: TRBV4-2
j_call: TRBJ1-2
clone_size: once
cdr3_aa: ASSQGRFYGYT

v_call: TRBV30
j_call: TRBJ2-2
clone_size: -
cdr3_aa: AWKGGAGELF

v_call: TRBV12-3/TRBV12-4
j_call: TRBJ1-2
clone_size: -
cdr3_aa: ASSLHRGNYGYT

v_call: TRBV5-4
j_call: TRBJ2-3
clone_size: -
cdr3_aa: ASSYLTDTQY

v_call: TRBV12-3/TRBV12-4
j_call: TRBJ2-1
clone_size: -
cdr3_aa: ASSPRGGSYNEQF

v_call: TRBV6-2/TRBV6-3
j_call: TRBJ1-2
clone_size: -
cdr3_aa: ASSYGSSTNYGYT

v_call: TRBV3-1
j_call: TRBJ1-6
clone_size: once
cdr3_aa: ASSPLIVNWNSPLH

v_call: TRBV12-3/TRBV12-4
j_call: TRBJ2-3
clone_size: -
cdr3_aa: ASSLRGDTQY

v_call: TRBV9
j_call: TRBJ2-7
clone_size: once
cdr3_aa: ASSVDLGGYEQY

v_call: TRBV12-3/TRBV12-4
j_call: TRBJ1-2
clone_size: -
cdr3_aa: ASAGGGNYGYT

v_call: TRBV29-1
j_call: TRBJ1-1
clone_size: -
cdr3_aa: SVRKDGLGNTEAF

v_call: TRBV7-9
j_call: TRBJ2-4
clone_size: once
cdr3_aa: ASSLGGVLAKNIQY

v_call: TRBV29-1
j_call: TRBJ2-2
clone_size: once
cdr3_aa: SVEKSGRAPGELF

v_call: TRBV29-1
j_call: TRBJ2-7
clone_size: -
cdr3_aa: SAQRDTGGPYEQY

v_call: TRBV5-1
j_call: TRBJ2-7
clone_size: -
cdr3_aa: ASSVGEVYYEQY

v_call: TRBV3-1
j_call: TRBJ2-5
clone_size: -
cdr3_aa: ASSQGVAGRQETQY